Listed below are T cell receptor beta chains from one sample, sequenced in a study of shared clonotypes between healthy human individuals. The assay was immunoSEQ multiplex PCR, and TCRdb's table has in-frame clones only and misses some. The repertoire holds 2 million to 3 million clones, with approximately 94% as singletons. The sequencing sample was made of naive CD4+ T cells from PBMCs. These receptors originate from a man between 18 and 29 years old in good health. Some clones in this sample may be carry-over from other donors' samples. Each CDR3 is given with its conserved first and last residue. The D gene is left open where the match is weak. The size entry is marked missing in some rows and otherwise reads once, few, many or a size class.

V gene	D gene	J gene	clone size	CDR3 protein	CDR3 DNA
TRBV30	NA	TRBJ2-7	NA	CAVDVGALSYEQYF	TGTGCCGTGGACGTCGGGGCGCTATCCTACGAGCAGTACTTC
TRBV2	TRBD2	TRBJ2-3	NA	CASSRLAGGLSDTQYF	TGTGCCAGCAGTCGACTAGCGGGAGGCCTCTCAGATACGCAGTATTTT
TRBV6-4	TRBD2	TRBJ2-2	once	CASSERTSENTGELFF	TGTGCCAGCAGTGAGAGGACTAGCGAAAACACCGGGGAGCTGTTTTTT
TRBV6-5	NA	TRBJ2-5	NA	CASSRTEQETQYF	TGTGCCAGCAGTAGGACTGAACAAGAGACCCAGTACTTC
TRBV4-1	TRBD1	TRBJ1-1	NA	CASSQPGRGRDTEAFF	TGCGCCAGCAGCCAACCGGGAAGGGGGCGGGACACTGAAGCTTTCTTT
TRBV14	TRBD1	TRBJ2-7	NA	CASSQGTGNSYEQYF	TGTGCCAGCAGCCAGGGGACAGGGAATTCCTACGAGCAGTACTTC
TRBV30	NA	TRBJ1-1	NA	CAWSGDHTEAFF	TGTGCCTGGAGTGGGGATCACACTGAAGCTTTCTTT
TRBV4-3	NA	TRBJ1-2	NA	CASSQGTAPGPRSEGYGYTF	TGCGCCAGCAGCCAAGGGACGGCGCCGGGGCCCCGTTCCGAGGGCTATGGCTACACCTTC
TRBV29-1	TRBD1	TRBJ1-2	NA	CSVSGTGQDYGYTF	TGCAGCGTTTCCGGGACAGGGCAGGACTATGGCTACACCTTC
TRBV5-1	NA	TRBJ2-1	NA	CASSGTAGVANEQFF	TGCGCCAGCAGCGGGACAGCGGGAGTCGCCAATGAGCAGTTCTTC
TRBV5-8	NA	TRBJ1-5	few	CASSWGHPSNQPQHF	TGTGCCAGCAGCTGGGGACACCCTAGCAATCAGCCCCAGCATTTT
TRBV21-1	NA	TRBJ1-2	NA	CASPRGGRRDGQNYGYTF	TGTGCCAGCCCTAGGGGGGGACGAAGAGACGGACAGAACTATGGCTACACCTTC
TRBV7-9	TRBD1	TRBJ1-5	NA	CASSLTGDQPQHF	TGTGCCAGCAGCCTGACAGGGGACCAGCCCCAGCATTTT
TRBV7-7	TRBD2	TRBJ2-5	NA	CASSLAGTGGGAETQYF	TGTGCCAGCAGCTTAGCCGGCACCGGGGGAGGGGCGGAGACCCAGTACTTC
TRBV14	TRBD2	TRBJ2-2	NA	CASSLTSVSTGELFF	TGTGCCAGCAGCCTAACTAGCGTTAGCACCGGGGAGCTGTTTTTT
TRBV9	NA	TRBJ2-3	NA	CASSEASVSTDTQYF	TGTGCCAGCAGCGAGGCTAGCGTCAGCACAGATACGCAGTATTTT
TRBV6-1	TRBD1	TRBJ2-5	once	CASFSQGAEETQYF	TGTGCCAGCTTCTCACAGGGGGCGGAAGAGACCCAGTACTTC